This T cell receptor (beta chain) was sequenced during a study of early T cells in non-severe SARS-CoV-2 infection. Study-wide background: Bulk RNA isolated from unsorted whole blood underwent sequencing; chains were not paired.

This CDR3 has 15 residues. The J segment lost 5 bases and the V segment lost 4 bases, leaving 10 bases of the junction unmatched. Germline assignment: CDR1 SEHNR and CDR2 FQNEAQ (reference sequence). The library protocol tagged individual cDNA molecules with unique molecular identifiers. TCRdb passed the 5' RACE reads through MiXCR, listing each CDR3 protein once. The sample includes tens of thousands of distinct CDR3 sequences, more than 9.5% seen only once; the top ten take about 5.8%. General study points: The study's VDJdb matching favored anti-spike CD8 responses and missed private and CD4 specificities.

This clonotype occurred many times. Its antigen is still unknown. The sample in question was whole blood, obtained at baseline. The chain carries TRBV7-9 and TRBJ2-7; 8 bases line up with TRBD1. This clonotype was obtained from an adult who was a healthcare worker with PCR-confirmed SARS-CoV-2 infection or an uninfected control (not recorded which). DNA of the CDR3: TGTGCCAGCAGCTCAGCCCGGACAGGGAATCACGAGCAGTACTTC. It codes for CASSSARTGNHEQYF.